This TCR beta chain was identified in a study of blood T cell repertoires in COVID-19. Overall study context: The origin of the acute and convalescent COVID-19 samples was the United States, Italy and Spain.

Authors' data handling: The authors estimated nucleated cell counts from reference gene primer amplification. This table comes from immunoSEQ multiplex PCR, and its TCRdb copy is limited to in-frame clones, with some not included. V and J calls and clone size come straight from that table; D and trimming were deduced from the DNA. Found here are around 250,000 clones, 80% to 90% of them singletons; the top ten hold under 2.5%. Germline CDR1 MNHEY, CDR2 SMNVEV (reference sequence). The CDR3 runs to 12 residues. V lost 2 bases, J lost 6 bases, and 7 bases lay in between. Ages ranged from 18 to 89 years, with residence in approximately 25 US areas. Each recovered donor of Cohort 3 presented with two negative PCRs, clearance, or symptom resolution.

The sample comprised PBMCs or T cells enriched from blood (not recorded which). The chain joins TRBV27 to TRBJ2-5, with D perhaps TRBD1 (6 bases). This receptor was obtained from a woman aged 50 to 60 who had recovered from COVID-19. The CDR3 protein is CASSLRGKTQYF. The DNA of the CDR3 is TGTGCCAGCAGTTTAAGGGGGAAGACCCAGTACTTC.